Listed below are T cell receptor beta chains from one sample, sequenced in a study of blood T cell repertoires in COVID-19. This table comes from immunoSEQ multiplex PCR, and its TCRdb copy is limited to in-frame clones, with some not included. The sample lists tens of thousands of clones, roughly nine tenths occurring once. Sequencing input: peripheral blood. Source of these receptors: a man in his 60s with acute or convalescent COVID-19. Both conserved end residues are part of each CDR3. The order of the fields is clone size, J gene, V gene, D gene, CDR3 DNA, CDR3 protein. The D gene is left open where the match is weak. Expanded clones get a size class; other rows say once, few or many, or leave the size out.

. | TRBJ1-4 | TRBV5-8 | . | TGTGCCAGCAGCTTGGTCGCGATAGGGGGTGAAAAACTGTTTTTT | CASSLVAIGGEKLFF
once | TRBJ1-1 | TRBV7-7 | . | TGTGCTAGCAGCTTTCAGTTGAACACTGAAGCTTTCTTT | CASSFQLNTEAFF
. | TRBJ2-7 | TRBV11-2 | TRBD1 | TGTGCCAGCAGCGATACCACCGGGACAGGGATCTACGAGCAGTACTTC | CASSDTTGTGIYEQYF
. | TRBJ1-5 | TRBV2 | TRBD1 | TGTGCCAGCAGGGGGGACAGGGGGAATCAGCCCCAGCATTTT | CASRGDRGNQPQHF
. | TRBJ1-2 | TRBV28 | . | TGTGCCAGCAGGGCAGGTCACTATGGCTACACCTTC | CASRAGHYGYTF
. | TRBJ2-7 | TRBV21-1 | . | TGTGCCAGCAGCAAAGCACCAGGGGGCATACACTACGAGCAGTACTTC | CASSKAPGGIHYEQYF
once | TRBJ2-1 | TRBV19 | TRBD1 | TGTGCCAGTAGTACCCCACCCGGGACAGGGGCTCAGGCTTACAATGAGCAGTTCTTC | CASSTPPGTGAQAYNEQFF
. | TRBJ2-1 | TRBV6-1 | . | TGTGCCAGCAGGGAAGAAGTCGGGATCTACAATGAGCAGTTCTTC | CASREEVGIYNEQFF
. | TRBJ1-5 | TRBV25-1 | . | TGTGCCAGCAGTGTAACAGGGAACTCGGAGCCCCAGCATTTT | CASSVTGNSEPQHF
. | TRBJ2-3 | TRBV5-1 | TRBD1 | TGCGCCAGCAGCTTGGGACAGGGGCTATCGGATACGCAGTATTTT | CASSLGQGLSDTQYF
. | TRBJ1-1 | TRBV18 | . | TGTGCCAGCTCACCCACTTTTATGAACACTGAAGCTTTCTTT | CASSPTFMNTEAFF
. | TRBJ2-1 | TRBV9 | TRBD2 | TGTGCCAGCAGCGTAATAGCTAGCGGGGGGAACTACAATGAGCAGTTCTTC | CASSVIASGGNYNEQFF
. | TRBJ2-3 | TRBV24-1 | . | TGTGCCACCAGTGTTACAACAGATACGCAGTATTTT | CATSVTTDTQYF
. | TRBJ1-1 | TRBV25-1 | . | TGTGCCAGCAGTGATCGGGGGGGCGCCCGACCCCCTTTCTTT | CASSDRGGARPPFF
once | TRBJ1-4 | TRBV4-1 | TRBD1 | TGCGCCAGCAGCCAATGGACGCCGGGACAGGGGGCCTCGAATGAAAAACTGTTTTTT | CASSQWTPGQGASNEKLFF
. | TRBJ1-2 | TRBV9 | . | TGTGCCAGCAGCGTAGGGGGACTGGGCGGCTACACCTTC | CASSVGGLGGYTF
. | TRBJ2-2 | TRBV4-1 | TRBD2 | TGCGCCAGCAGCCAAGGACTAGCGGGGGCCGAAACCGGGGAGCTGTTTTTT | CASSQGLAGAETGELFF
. | TRBJ2-3 | TRBV7-6 | . | TGTGCCAGCAGCTCTAGTTGGGATACGCAGTATTTT | CASSSSWDTQYF
. | TRBJ1-2 | TRBV19 | . | TGTGCCAGTAGTGCGTCCCGGGAGAGATATGGCTACACCTTC | CASSASRERYGYTF
. | TRBJ2-6 | TRBV18 | TRBD1 | TGTGCCAGCTCACCCAGGACAGGGAATCCCTCTGGGGCCAACGTCCTGACTTTC | CASSPRTGNPSGANVLTF
. | TRBJ2-3 | TRBV6-5 | . | TGTGCCAGCAGACTTAGTCAGGGTTTGACAGATACGCAGTATTTT | CASRLSQGLTDTQYF
few | TRBJ2-3 | TRBV7-2 | TRBD1 | TGTGCCAGCAGCTTTGGACAGGGCCGGGCAGATACGCAGTATTTT | CASSFGQGRADTQYF
. | TRBJ1-1 | TRBV7-8 | . | TGTGCCAGCAGTTCTAATACAGGTGAAGCTTTCTTT | CASSSNTGEAFF
. | TRBJ1-3 | TRBV10-3 | . | TGTGCCGCGGGGGGAGGGTCTTCTGGAAACACCATATATTTT | CAAGGGSSGNTIYF
. | TRBJ1-1 | TRBV2 | . | TGTGCCAGCAGTGGAGACTGGAACACTGAAGCTTTCTTT | CASSGDWNTEAFF
. | TRBJ1-5 | TRBV2 | TRBD1 | TGTGCCAGCACCACTAAGGGGACAGGGGGCTCTCAGCCCCAGCATTTT | CASTTKGTGGSQPQHF
. | TRBJ1-6 | TRBV6-4 | TRBD1 | TGTGCCAGCAGTGACACCGGGACAGCCAATTCACCCCTCCACTTT | CASSDTGTANSPLHF
. | TRBJ2-3 | TRBV5-4 | . | TGTGCCAGCAGCTTGGCGGGGACAGATACGCAGTATTTT | CASSLAGTDTQYF
. | TRBJ2-1 | TRBV11-1 | . | TGTGCCAGCACCCTTTCCGTGGGAGACAATGAGCAGTTCTTC | CASTLSVGDNEQFF
. | TRBJ2-3 | TRBV19 | . | TGTGCCAGTAGCGGCTCTGGTCCGGGAGCAGATACGCAGTATTTT | CASSGSGPGADTQYF
. | TRBJ1-1 | TRBV12-5 | . | TGTGCTAGTGGTTTGTCGGGGATTACTGAAGCTTTCTTT | CASGLSGITEAFF
. | TRBJ1-5 | TRBV5-1 | . | TGCGCCAGCAGCCCAGACAGTCCGACTCAGCCCCAGCATTTT | CASSPDSPTQPQHF
. | TRBJ2-7 | TRBV7-2 | . | TGTGCCAGCCGCTGGGAGACTAGCTCCTACGAGCAGTACTTC | CASRWETSSYEQYF
. | TRBJ2-3 | TRBV2 | TRBD1 | TGTGCCAGCAGCCGAGACAGGGGCAGGGATACGCAGTATTTT | CASSRDRGRDTQYF
. | TRBJ1-1 | TRBV9 | TRBD1 | TGTGCCAGCAGCCCTCAATCCCAGGGGGCGAGTACTGAAGCTTTCTTT | CASSPQSQGASTEAFF
. | TRBJ2-3 | TRBV6-2/TRBV6-3 | . | TGTGCCAGCAGTTCTCACAAGCGGGCCCCAGGCACAGATACGCAGTATTTT | CASSSHKRAPGTDTQYF
. | TRBJ1-6 | TRBV5-1 | TRBD1 | TGCGCCAGCAGCTTGACCGATTTGACAGGGCAACTAAAAACCCTCCACTTT | CASSLTDLTGQLKTLHF
. | TRBJ1-2 | TRBV4-1 | TRBD1 | TGCGCCAGCAGCGAGAGACAGGGGGCTTATGGCTACACCTTC | CASSERQGAYGYTF
. | TRBJ1-6 | TRBV6-5 | . | TGTGCCAGCAGTTACTCGACGGGGAGTTCGGGTTCACCCCTCCACTTT | CASSYSTGSSGSPLHF
. | TRBJ1-2 | TRBV4-2 | . | TGTGCCAGCAGCCTCAGGGATTTCGATGGCTACACCTTC | CASSLRDFDGYTF
. | TRBJ1-2 | TRBV12-3/TRBV12-4 | TRBD1 | TGTGCCAGCAGTACAGGGGGCTATGGCTACACCTTC | CASSTGGYGYTF
. | TRBJ2-1 | TRBV7-2 | TRBD1 | TGTGCCAGCAGCTCGGACAGGTGGACTTACAATGAGCAGTTCTTC | CASSSDRWTYNEQFF
. | TRBJ1-4 | TRBV18 | . | TGTGCCAGCTCACCCCGACAGGAGAGTGAAAAACTGTTTTTT | CASSPRQESEKLFF
. | TRBJ2-7 | TRBV7-2 | TRBD2 | TGTGCCAGCAGCTATACTAGCGGGGTCTCCTACGAGCAGTACTTC | CASSYTSGVSYEQYF
. | TRBJ2-1 | TRBV6-1 | TRBD2 | TGTGCCAGCAGTGAAAGGAGCGGGGGGGCCATCGGATCCTACAATGAGCAGTTCTTC | CASSERSGGAIGSYNEQFF
. | TRBJ1-5 | TRBV29-1 | . | TGCAGCGTTGGTGAGGGCGGACAGCCCCAGCATTTT | CSVGEGGQPQHF
. | TRBJ2-3 | TRBV19 | TRBD1 | TGTGCCAGTAGTATAGTTCGCGGACAGGTCGGCACAGATACGCAGTATTTT | CASSIVRGQVGTDTQYF
. | TRBJ1-5 | TRBV27 | TRBD1 | TGTGCCAGCAGCCGAAAAGGGGACAGGGGATATAGCAATCAGCCCCAGCATTTT | CASSRKGDRGYSNQPQHF
few | TRBJ1-3 | TRBV6-5 | . | TGTGCCAGCAGAACAGGGCCCACTGGAAACACCATATATTTT | CASRTGPTGNTIYF
. | TRBJ2-3 | TRBV3-1/TRBV3-2 | . | TGTGCCAGCAGCCAAGGGCATGAGGGGGGGCTGGCAGATACGCAGTATTTT | CASSQGHEGGLADTQYF
once | TRBJ2-3 | TRBV5-4 | . | TGTGCCAGCAGCCCCGCGCTAGCCGCCGATACGCAGTATTTT | CASSPALAADTQYF
. | TRBJ1-6 | TRBV30 | TRBD1 | TGTGCCTGGAGTTTACAGGGGTTTGGTAATTCACCCCTCCACTTT | CAWSLQGFGNSPLHF
. | TRBJ2-6 | TRBV5-4 | . | TGTGCCAGCAGCTTGCTCCGGGCTGGGGCCAACGTCCTGACTTTC | CASSLLRAGANVLTF
. | TRBJ2-1 | TRBV21-1 | . | TGTGCCAGCAGCAAAGTAGGGCAGGGTCGTTACCTCAGCTCCTACAATGAGCAGTTCTTC | CASSKVGQGRYLSSYNEQFF